The 25 T cell receptor beta chains given below trace back to one sample, sequenced in a study of PD-L1 blockade in urothelial cancer (dated by TCRdb to 2017 to 2019). The time point label of this sample denotes: peripheral blood 6 weeks after treatment start. Receptors were amplified or captured by the immunoSEQ multiplex PCR assay. In TCRdb, the immuneACCESS table is reduced to in-frame sequences with V and J assigned. These tables do not hold every clone; where another copy was compared, an unresolved V gene accounts for under half, and the others remain unexplained. The sample table contains 35,000 to 45,000 clones; only one count was recorded for 83% of them. Less than 15% of the sample lies in the top ten. The source was PBMCs, collected around atezolizumab (anti-PD-L1) treatment. The receptor source for this set is a man in his sixties with urothelial cancer.

This clone was observed a single time. This chain uses TRBV7-9 with TRBJ2-3; D perhaps matches TRBD2 (5 bases). Germline lookup yields CDR1 SEHNR and CDR2 FQNEAQ (reference sequence). The CDR3 has 13 amino acids. Trimming took 3 bases from V and 6 from J, leaving 10 bases between them. The CDR3 DNA is TGTGCCAGCAGCTTCACCCCGGGGGATACGCAGTATTTT. It specifies CASSFTPGDTQYF.

The chain is built from TRBV5-8 and TRBJ2-7; TRBD1 matches 7 bases. V was pared by 1 base and J by 6 bases, with 4 bases of the junction left unmatched. CDR1 and CDR2 from the germline V gene are SGHTS and YDEGEE. The CDR3 contains 13 residues. The DNA of the CDR3 is TGTGCCAGCAGCTTGCTCAGGGGGACCGAGCAGTACTTC. This encodes CASSLLRGTEQYF.

This chain joins TRBV15 and TRBJ2-7, with 9 positions matching TRBD1. This CDR3 comprises 16 residues. CDR1 is LNHNV and CDR2 is YYDKDF in the germline V gene (reference sequence). With 0 bases clipped from V and 6 bases from J, the junction kept 9 bases outside the gene matches. CDR3 amino acids: CATSRDRDRVRGEQYF. CDR3 coding DNA: TGTGCCACCAGCAGAGATCGGGACAGGGTTAGGGGCGAGCAGTACTTC.

This rearrangement joins TRBV5-6 to TRBJ1-1; D perhaps matches TRBD1 (6 bases). The V gene's germline CDR1 is SGHDT and CDR2 YYEEEE. V lost 4 bases and J lost 2, with 12 bases in between. This CDR3 is built from 14 residues. The CDR3 reads CASSTLQGNTEAFF. The CDR3 bases are TGTGCCAGCAGCACACTACAGGGTAACACTGAAGCTTTCTTT.

The rearrangement joins TRBV15 to TRBJ2-7, with a tentative D call TRBD2 (5 bases). The V end was cut by 1 base, the J end by 7 bases, with 11 bases between. CDR3 length equals 13 residues. The V gene's germline CDR1 is LNHNV and CDR2 YYDKDF (reference sequence). The CDR3 reads CATSRAASSEQYF. CDR3 coding DNA: TGTGCCACCAGCAGAGCGGCTAGCTCAGAGCAGTACTTC. The entire variable domain, with the rest obtained from reference TRBV15 and TRBJ2-7, is as follows: DAMVIQNPRYQVTQFGKPVTLSCSQTLNHNVMYWYQQKSSQAPKLLFHYYDKDFNNEADTPDNFQSRRPNTSFCFLDIRSPGLGDTAMYLCATSRAASSEQYFGPGTRLTVT.

The V call is TRBV28, the J call TRBJ2-7; no reliable D call. V was cut by 6 bases and J by 0 bases, with 12 bases left in between. Germline assignment: CDR1 MDHEN and CDR2 SYDVKM. CDR3 size: 14 residues. The CDR3 region is CASRLDLGSYEQYF. The CDR3 bases are TGTGCCAGCAGGTTAGACTTGGGCTCCTACGAGCAGTACTTC.

This chain connects TRBV5-1 to TRBJ1-6, with D perhaps matching TRBD1 (5 bases). V lost 0 bases, J lost 9 bases, and 13 bases lay in between. Germline assignment: CDR1 SGHRS and CDR2 YFSETQ. This CDR3 has 15 residues. The DNA of the CDR3 is TGCGCCAGCAGCTTGGCCGGACGGGGGAGTTCACCCCTCCACTTT. It codes for CASSLAGRGSSPLHF.

The V gene is TRBV9, the J gene TRBJ1-6; a possible D gene is TRBD1 (5 bases). The CDR3 is made up of 14 amino acids. Germline V gene lookup returns CDR1 SGDLS and CDR2 YYNGEE. V dropped 4 bases and J dropped 8 bases, with 13 bases sitting between them. The CDR3 DNA reads as TGTGCCAGCAGCTCCCTTGTAGGGGATTCACCCCTCCACTTT. This gives the protein CASSSLVGDSPLHF.

The chain uses TRBV28 and TRBJ2-2, with 8 bases matching TRBD2. This CDR3 is built from 15 residues. V was clipped by 6 bases and J by 3 bases; unmatched bases: 6. The germline V gene encodes CDR1 MDHEN and CDR2 SYDVKM. The CDR3 bases are TGTGCCAGCAGCCCGGGGGGGCGGGACACCGGGGAGCTGTTTTTT. Amino acids: CASSPGGRDTGELFF.

This chain joins TRBV7-9 and TRBJ2-5; TRBD1 agrees at 8 bases. Trimming removed 6 bases from V and 5 bases from J; junction bases left unmatched: 8. The CDR3 runs to 14 residues. CDR1 and CDR2 (germline): SEHNR, FQNEAQ (reference sequence). This CDR3 is CASSPGTGGETQYF. The CDR3 DNA sequence: TGTGCCAGCAGTCCCGGGACAGGAGGGGAGACCCAGTACTTC. Complete variable domain (other parts from reference TRBV7-9 and TRBJ2-5): DTGVSQNPRHKITKRGQNVTFRCDPISEHNRLYWYRQTLGQGPEFLTYFQNEAQLEKSRLLSDRFSAERPKGSFSTLEIQRTEQGDSAMYLCASSPGTGGETQYFGPGTRLLVL.

V usage is TRBV7-6 and J usage is TRBJ2-3; 9 bases are a match to TRBD1. The CDR3 is 20 amino acids. V lost 5 bases and J lost 7; bases outside the gene matches: 25. Germline V lookup: CDR1 SGHVS, CDR2 FNYEAQ. In DNA form, the CDR3 reads TGTGCCAGCAGCCCATTAGTGGGGGACAGGGCGGGTTTTGATCGTCATACGCAGTATTTT. Translation gives CASSPLVGDRAGFDRHTQYF. Variable domain in full (rest from reference TRBV7-6 and TRBJ2-3): GAGVSQSPRYKVTKRGQDVALRCDPISGHVSLYWYRQALGQGPEFLTYFNYEAQQDKSGLPNDRFSAERPEGSISTLTIQRTEQRDSAMYRCASSPLVGDRAGFDRHTQYFGPGTRLTVL.

The genes are TRBV7-3 and TRBJ2-3; possibly TRBD2 for D (6 bases). V lost 10 bases and J 3 bases, leaving 14 bases between the germline ends. Germline V lookup: CDR1 SGHTA, CDR2 FQGTGA. This CDR3 comprises 13 residues. Here the CDR3 DNA reads TGTGCCACCCGAAGGGGAGGAACAGATACGCAGTATTTT. Protein product: CATRRGGTDTQYF. The complete variable domain, with remaining parts taken from reference TRBV7-3 and TRBJ2-3, reads GAGVSQTPSNKVTEKGKYVELRCDPISGHTALYWYRQSLGQGPEFLIYFQGTGAADDSGLPNDRFFAVRPEGSVSTLKIQRTERGDSAVYLCATRRGGTDTQYFGPGTRLTVL.

V and J are TRBV21-1 and TRBJ2-7; TRBD1, the table's D call, lacks a check against the DNA. TRBV21-1 is reported as a pseudogene. The CDR3 runs 18 residues. The CDR3 coding sequence is TGTGCCAGCAGCAAAGGTAAATCGGAGTTACAGGGTTTCCACGAGCAGTACTTC. Amino acids: CASSKGKSELQGFHEQYF.

V usage is TRBV7-9 and J usage is TRBJ2-7, with TRBD2 matching 7 bases. The germline V gene encodes CDR1 SEHNR and CDR2 FQNEAQ (reference sequence). V shed 1 base, J shed 1 base, and the junction held 1 base outside the gene matches. The CDR3 length is 14 residues. The CDR3 here is CASSLGGGSYEQYF. Written as DNA, the CDR3 is TGTGCCAGCAGCTTAGGGGGGGGGTCCTACGAGCAGTACTTC.

This clone was detected once. The J gene is TRBJ1-6, the V gene TRBV6-6, with TRBD1 identical over 8 bases. CDR3 length: 14 amino acids. The germline V gene has CDR1 MNHNY and CDR2 SVGAGI (reference sequence). Germline trimming cut 6 bases from V and 6 bases from J; bases unmatched to any gene: 4. The CDR3 bases are TGTGCCAGCAGCTCTACAGGGGGTAATTCACCCCTCCACTTT. Amino acid sequence: CASSSTGGNSPLHF.

The V and J genes are TRBV7-9 and TRBJ2-3, with 12 bases fitting TRBD2. The CDR3 sequence is 16 residues long. Looked up from germline, CDR1 is SEHNR and CDR2 is FQNEAQ (reference sequence). Trimming cost V 4 bases and J 2 bases; bases outside gene matches: 4. CDR3 nucleotide sequence: TGTGCCAGCAGCTCTAGGACTAGCGGGGCCACAGATACGCAGTATTTT. Its protein is CASSSRTSGATDTQYF.

The chain combines TRBV15 with TRBJ1-3; 8 positions match TRBD1. V was pared by 0 bases and J by 0 bases, with 7 bases of the junction left unmatched. The CDR3 has 18 residues. Germline CDR1 and CDR2: LNHNV and YYDKDF (reference sequence). The CDR3 here is CATSREIRTGRSGNTIYF. For the CDR3, the DNA is TGTGCCACCAGCAGAGAAATACGGACAGGGCGCTCTGGAAACACCATATATTTT. Together with reference TRBV15 and TRBJ1-3, the CDR3 gives the full variable domain: DAMVIQNPRYQVTQFGKPVTLSCSQTLNHNVMYWYQQKSSQAPKLLFHYYDKDFNNEADTPDNFQSRRPNTSFCFLDIRSPGLGDTAMYLCATSREIRTGRSGNTIYFGEGSWLTVV.

DNA for the CDR3: TGTGCCAGCAGCTTTTGCGGGGGGGCTATTAATGAGCAGTTCTTC. As protein: CASSFCGGAINEQFF. This rearrangement joins TRBV12-1 to TRBJ2-1; the D call of TRBD2 is as the table states it, not checked on the DNA. TRBV12-1 is annotated as a pseudogene. The CDR3 has 15 residues.

The chain links TRBV6-1 to TRBJ2-7, with D hard to call. Germline CDR1 is MNHNS and CDR2 is SASEGT. The CDR3 runs to 12 residues. Trimming removed 3 bases from V and 9 bases from J, with 12 bases in between. This chain's CDR3 is CASSDRNVGQYF. The CDR3 bases are TGTGCCAGCAGTGACAGGAACGTTGGGCAGTACTTC.

This chain links TRBV10-3 with TRBJ2-1, with 8 bases identical to TRBD2. Germline CDR1 ENHRY, CDR2 SYGVKD. The V segment lost 0 bases and the J segment 8 bases; nucleotides outside the gene matches: 9. The CDR3 contains 16 residues. The CDR3 DNA follows: TGTGCCATCAGTGAGTCTTCCGGGGGGGTGGGCGATGAGCAGTTCTTC. This translates into CAISESSGGVGDEQFF.

The chain couples TRBV14 to TRBJ1-2; 8 bases align to TRBD1. J was trimmed by 3 bases and V by 4 bases; bases with no gene match: 13. This CDR3 has 17 residues. The V gene's germline CDR1 is SGHDN and CDR2 FVKESK. The CDR3 protein is CASSPLTGALEDYGYTF. CDR3 DNA: TGTGCCAGCAGCCCCTTGACAGGGGCGTTAGAGGACTATGGCTACACCTTC.

The V gene is TRBV4-1, the J gene TRBJ2-1; 7 positions match TRBD1. With V trimmed by 0 bases and J by 9 bases, 14 bases remained unmatched. Germline CDR1 MGHRA, CDR2 YSYEKL. CDR3 size: 17 residues. The CDR3 is CASSQDGEQGYEGEQFF. In DNA form, the CDR3 reads TGCGCCAGCAGCCAAGATGGTGAACAGGGGTATGAGGGTGAGCAGTTCTTC.

This clone was observed a few times. V and J are TRBV6-5 and TRBJ2-7; D perhaps matches TRBD2 (6 bases). The germline CDR1 and CDR2 sequences are MNHEY and SVGAGI. The CDR3 loop spans 13 amino acids. V dropped 2 bases and J dropped 4 bases, with 9 bases sitting between them. The CDR3 reads CASSYGEAYEQYF. The CDR3 coding sequence is TGTGCCAGCAGTTACGGGGAGGCATACGAGCAGTACTTC.

V usage is TRBV5-6 and J usage is TRBJ2-2, with 9 positions matching TRBD1. V lost 2 bases and J lost 7; bases outside the gene matches: 3. In germline, CDR1 is SGHDT, CDR2 YYEEEE. CDR3 length equals 14 residues. The CDR3 loop reads CASSLQGAVGELFF. In DNA, the CDR3 is TGTGCCAGCAGCTTACAGGGGGCAGTCGGGGAGCTGTTTTTT.

The chain has TRBV28 and TRBJ2-5; 7 nucleotides agree with TRBD1. The germline CDR1 and CDR2 sequences are MDHEN and SYDVKM. V lost 4 bases, J lost 4 bases, and 12 bases stayed unmatched. The CDR3 spans 16 residues. CDR3 in amino acids: CASSSPGGRGRETQYF. The DNA of the CDR3 is TGTGCCAGCAGTTCCCCAGGGGGTAGAGGGCGAGAGACCCAGTACTTC.